Following are 11 T cell receptor beta chains from one sample sequenced in a study of Tregs in tolerant kidney transplant recipients. Assay: immunoSEQ multiplex PCR; the TCRdb copy retains only in-frame clones and omits some. The sample has tens of thousands of clones; around 83% are singletons. The source material was CD4+ T cells from blood. The receptor source for this set is a human donor in good health.

This chain joins TRBV10-3 and TRBJ1-5; the match to TRBD1 covers 7 bases. CDR1 and CDR2 (germline): ENHRY, SYGVKD. The CDR3 has 14 residues. Trimming took 10 bases from V and 0 from J; bases not matched to a gene: 6. The CDR3 nucleotides read TGTGCCACGAAGGGACAGCTTAGCAATCAGCCCCAGCATTTT. This codes for CATKGQLSNQPQHF.

This chain connects TRBV10-3 to TRBJ2-7, with D maybe TRBD1 (6 bases). Germline V gene sequence: CDR1 ENHRY, CDR2 SYGVKD. Trimming shortened V by 6 bases and J by 2 bases, and 14 bases separated the two germline ends. The CDR3 length is 14 residues. CDR3 nucleotide sequence: TGTGCCATCAGGGGGACAAAGCATCCCTACGAGCAGTACTTC. Its translation is CAIRGTKHPYEQYF.

The CDR3 loop reads CASSYSTGVWTEAFF. In nucleotides, the CDR3 is TGTGCCAGCAGTTACTCGACAGGGGTTTGGACTGAAGCTTTCTTT. The V and J genes are TRBV6-5 and TRBJ1-1, with 8 bases aligning to TRBD1. The CDR3 runs to 15 residues. V shed 0 bases and J 5 bases; nucleotides not matched to a gene: 5. Germline CDR1 and CDR2: MNHEY and SVGAGI.

This rearrangement joins TRBV11-2 to TRBJ1-1; D unclear. CDR1 and CDR2 from the germline V gene are SGHAT and FQNNGV. This CDR3 comprises 12 residues. Trimming shortened V by 2 bases and J by 11 bases, and 12 bases separated the two germline ends. CDR3 DNA sequence: TGTGCCAGCAGCTTACATTATAGAGATGCTTTCTTT. Translated: CASSLHYRDAFF. The full variable domain, rest sourced from reference TRBV11-2 and TRBJ1-1, is EAGVAQSPRYKIIEKRQSVAFWCNPISGHATLYWYQQILGQGPKLLIQFQNNGVVDDSQLPKDRFSAERLKGVDSTLKIQPAKLEDSAVYLCASSLHYRDAFFGQGTRLTVV.

The chain links TRBV6-1 to TRBJ2-5; D possibly corresponds to TRBD1 (5 bases). The V gene's germline CDR1 is MNHNS and CDR2 SASEGT. V lost 2 bases and J 3 bases, leaving 13 bases between the germline ends. The CDR3 is 15 amino acids. The CDR3 reads CASSEFDRPKETQYF. The CDR3 nucleotides are TGTGCCAGCAGTGAATTCGACAGACCGAAAGAGACCCAGTACTTC.

The chain links TRBV6-5 to TRBJ2-7; D is ambiguous. The CDR3 covers 15 residues. From germline, CDR1 is MNHEY and CDR2 SVGAGI. The V end lost 0 bases, the J end lost 2 bases, and 11 bases lay between the germline ends. The CDR3 protein is CASSYSILPTYEQYF. The CDR3 DNA sequence: TGTGCCAGCAGTTACTCGATACTACCGACCTACGAGCAGTACTTC.

The CDR3 coding sequence is TGTGCCAGCAGCTTCGGGACAGATAGCGAGACCCAGTACTTC. It encodes CASSFGTDSETQYF. This chain joins TRBV11-3 and TRBJ2-5, with 7 bases matching TRBD1. V gave up 3 bases and J gave up 5 bases; unmatched junction bases: 6. Germline assignment: CDR1 SGHNT and CDR2 YENEEA. This CDR3 spans 14 amino acids. Complete variable domain (other parts from reference TRBV11-3 and TRBJ2-5): EAGVVQSPRYKIIEKKQPVAFWCNPISGHNTLYWYLQNLGQGPELLIRYENEEAVDDSQLPKDRFSAERLKGVDSTLKIQPAELGDSAVYLCASSFGTDSETQYFGPGTRLLVL.

The chain uses TRBV6-5 and TRBJ2-2; TRBD1 matches at 7 bases. The CDR3 contains 16 residues. Germline assignment: CDR1 MNHEY and CDR2 SVGAGI. V dropped 4 bases and J dropped 1; count of bases not matched to a gene: 6. The CDR3 protein is CASSSDRDRNTGELFF. The CDR3 DNA reads as TGTGCCAGCAGTTCAGACCGGGACAGGAACACCGGGGAGCTGTTTTTT.

This chain joins TRBV30 and TRBJ1-6; D gene ambiguous. Trimming took 3 bases from V and 2 from J, leaving 8 bases between them. The CDR3 contains 14 residues. Germline CDR1 GTSNPN, CDR2 SVGIG (reference sequence). The CDR3: CAWRSGAYNSPLHF. CDR3 coding DNA: TGTGCCTGGAGGAGCGGGGCCTATAATTCACCCCTCCACTTT.

V gene TRBV7-2 combines with J gene TRBJ2-3, with 9 nucleotides matching TRBD2. J gave up 3 bases and V 2 bases, and 6 bases lay outside the gene matches. This CDR3 has 16 amino acids. Germline CDR1 is SGHTA and CDR2 is FQGNSA. Here the CDR3 DNA reads TGTGCCAGCAGCTTAACGACGGCGGGGGGGACAGATACGCAGTATTTT. Translating it yields CASSLTTAGGTDTQYF.

DNA for the CDR3: TGTGCCAGCAGTTTATCGGGACAGGGTAACGAGCAGTACTTC. Translation: CASSLSGQGNEQYF. V and J are TRBV27 and TRBJ2-7, with 9 bases lining up with TRBD1. The CDR3 extends over 14 amino acids. V lost 0 bases and J lost 5; bases outside the gene matches: 2. Germline V gene data show CDR1 as MNHEY and CDR2 as SMNVEV (reference sequence).